The 20 T cell receptor beta chains below all came from one sample that was sequenced in a study of beta chain features in type 1 diabetes. What was sequenced were expressed TCRB transcripts, since all of the isolated RNA had been reverse transcribed. The method was immunoSEQ multiplex PCR; TCRdb's version includes in-frame clones alone and lacks a portion of them. The sample lists fewer than 250,000 clones; roughly 13% were seen once. Specimen: naive CD4+ T cells from blood. The receptor source for this set is a woman aged 40 to 49 in good health.

The table lists this clone with a few counts. The chain couples TRBV10-3 to TRBJ1-3; possibly TRBD1 for D (5 bases). The CDR3 loop spans 14 amino acids. Germline assignment: CDR1 ENHRY and CDR2 SYGVKD. Trimming took 6 bases from V and 2 from J, leaving 11 bases between them. The CDR3: CAIRPGYTGNTIYF. The CDR3 bases are TGTGCCATCAGACCAGGGTACACTGGAAACACCATATATTTT.

This chain links TRBV9 with TRBJ1-4; TRBD1 agrees at 7 bases. V was pared by 4 bases and J by 4 bases, with 4 bases of the junction left unmatched. CDR3 length: 14 amino acids. The germline V gene has CDR1 SGDLS and CDR2 YYNGEE. The CDR3 DNA is TGTGCCAGCAGCAGGGACAGCTTTAATGAAAAACTGTTTTTT. This translates into CASSRDSFNEKLFF.

This clone showed up many times. The gene calls are TRBV14 and TRBJ2-5; a possible D gene is TRBD2 (5 bases). Trimming took 0 bases from V and 10 from J, leaving 12 bases between them. Germline CDR1 and CDR2: SGHDN and FVKESK. The CDR3 is made up of 13 amino acids. The chain's CDR3 is CASSQDPYRGQYF. The CDR3 bases are TGTGCCAGCAGCCAAGACCCATATCGGGGCCAGTACTTC.

The genes are TRBV6-5 and TRBJ1-2, with D possibly matching TRBD1 (5 bases). Looked up from germline, CDR1 is MNHEY and CDR2 is SVGAGI. This CDR3 region has 13 residues. V gave up 8 bases and J gave up 4 bases, with 14 bases separating them. Here the CDR3 reads CASWTPNSYGYTF. Here the CDR3 DNA reads TGTGCCAGCTGGACACCCAACTCCTATGGCTACACCTTC.

V and J are TRBV6-6 and TRBJ1-1; possibly TRBD1 for D (5 bases). The CDR3 covers 14 residues. V was cut by 2 bases and J by 8 bases, with 15 bases left in between. Germline V gene data show CDR1 as MNHNY and CDR2 as SVGAGI (reference sequence). CDR3 loop: CASSYPGLGREAFF. CDR3 DNA sequence: TGTGCCAGCAGTTACCCGGGACTTGGGAGGGAAGCTTTCTTT.

This clone was recorded a few times. V gene TRBV28 combines with J gene TRBJ2-3, with TRBD2 identical over 11 bases. Germline V gives CDR1 MDHEN, CDR2 SYDVKM. The length of the CDR3 is 14 residues. The ends lost 6 bases at V and 8 bases at J; junction bases unmatched: 7. In DNA, the CDR3 is TGTGCCAGCAGCCTACTAGCGGGGGTGGGTACGCAGTATTTT. It specifies CASSLLAGVGTQYF.

This clone was counted a few times. V and J are TRBV5-4 and TRBJ2-5, with 8 bases that match TRBD1. CDR1 SGHNT and CDR2 YYREEE come from the germline V gene (reference sequence). The CDR3 is 14 residues long. With V trimmed by 5 bases and J by 5 bases, 8 bases remained unmatched. CDR3 sequence reads: CASRAGQGKETQYF. CDR3 DNA sequence: TGTGCCAGCAGGGCTGGACAGGGAAAGGAGACCCAGTACTTC.

This clone was picked up a small number of times. The chain combines TRBV25-1 with TRBJ1-6; D is possibly TRBD1 (5 bases). CDR1 and CDR2 from the germline V gene are MGHDK and SYGVNS. Trimming removed 3 bases from V and 6 bases from J, with 9 bases in between. CDR3 length equals 14 residues. CDR3 nucleotide sequence: TGTGCCAGCAGTGAGAAGCAGGGTAATTCACCCCTCCACTTT. This encodes CASSEKQGNSPLHF. The full variable domain, in which reference TRBV25-1 and TRBJ1-6 provide the parts outside the CDR3, is EADIYQTPRYLVIGTGKKITLECSQTMGHDKMYWYQQDPGMELHLIHYSYGVNSTEKGDLSSESTVSRIRTEHFPLTLESARPSHTSQYLCASSEKQGNSPLHFGNGTRLTVT.

In this sample, this clone turned up a few times. The chain couples TRBV18 to TRBJ1-1, with 9 bases aligning to TRBD1. From germline, CDR1 is KGHSH and CDR2 LQKENI. This CDR3 region has 14 residues. Germline trimming cut 5 bases from V and 1 base from J; bases unmatched to any gene: 2. As DNA, the CDR3 is TGTGCCAGCTCAACAGGGGGCCCGAACACTGAAGCTTTCTTT. This codes for CASSTGGPNTEAFF.

The sample holds a few counts of this clone. Other DNA sequences of this sample code for an identical CDR3. The J gene is TRBJ2-3, the V gene TRBV9; D not certain. Trimming took 2 bases from V and 3 from J, leaving 10 bases between them. Germline V gene data show CDR1 as SGDLS and CDR2 as YYNGEE. This CDR3 region has 14 residues. This CDR3 reads CASSVAGSTDTQYF. For the CDR3, the DNA is TGTGCCAGCAGCGTCGCTGGCAGTACAGATACGCAGTATTTT.

The DNA for the CDR3 is TGTGCCAGCATTACAGGTTTGGGCACTGAAGCTTTCTTT. Encoded protein: CASITGLGTEAFF. V is TRBV6-6 and J is TRBJ1-1; tentative D call: TRBD1 (5 bases). From germline, CDR1 is MNHNY and CDR2 SVGAGI (reference sequence). Deletions cut 7 bases from V and 4 bases from J, with 13 bases between. This CDR3 contains 13 residues.

This clone appeared a few times. This chain joins TRBV5-1 and TRBJ1-4; a weak D match, TRBD1 (5 bases). The length of the CDR3 is 13 residues. Germline V gene data show CDR1 as SGHRS and CDR2 as YFSETQ. V lost 5 bases and J 2 bases, leaving 7 bases between the germline ends. The CDR3 protein is CASRGGTNEKLFF. The CDR3 DNA reads TGCGCCAGCAGGGGGGGGACTAATGAAAAACTGTTTTTT.

About this clone: It is unclear where the CDR3 begins or ends on the DNA, so no DNA is shown, and the CDR3 is as TCRdb lists it. This CDR3 reads CASRRPGTGTSVGAFF. V gene TRBV11-2 combines with J gene TRBJ1-1; the table calls TRBD1, which could not be checked here. The germline V gene encodes CDR1 SGHAT and CDR2 FQNNGV. The CDR3 spans 16 residues, counting both ends.

In DNA form, the CDR3 reads TGTGCCAGCAGCTCAGGACAGGGGGCTCGTGGGGCCAACGTCCTGACTTTC. This translates into CASSSGQGARGANVLTF. The gene calls are TRBV5-4 and TRBJ2-6; TRBD1 agrees at 11 bases. The CDR3 loop spans 17 amino acids. V lost 3 bases, J lost 3 bases, and 5 bases stayed unmatched. From germline, CDR1 is SGHNT and CDR2 YYREEE (reference sequence).

This clone has more than one count but fewer than ten. The CDR3 coding sequence is TGTGCCAGTAGTATTAGGGAGACGTGGCAGCCCCAGCATTTT. The encoded protein is CASSIRETWQPQHF. The chain uses TRBV19 and TRBJ1-5, with D unclear. Germline V gene sequence: CDR1 LNHDA, CDR2 SQIVND (reference sequence). This CDR3 comprises 14 residues. V was cut by 3 bases and J by 7 bases, with 13 bases left in between.

The CDR3: CASSARLLGYTF. CDR3 coding DNA: TGTGCCAGCAGCGCGAGACTCCTAGGCTACACCTTC. J is TRBJ1-2 and V is TRBV9; D gene uncertain. V shed 3 bases and J shed 8 bases, with 11 bases lying between them. CDR3 length equals 12 residues. Germline CDR1 is SGDLS and CDR2 is YYNGEE.

This clone occurred a few times. CDR3 in amino acids: CASSLDPGGNNEQFF. CDR3 bases: TGCGCCAGCAGCTTGGATCCGGGGGGAAACAATGAGCAGTTCTTC. The J gene is TRBJ2-1, the V gene TRBV5-1, with TRBD2 identical over 7 bases. This CDR3 spans 15 amino acids. Germline V gene lookup returns CDR1 SGHRS and CDR2 YFSETQ. V was clipped by 0 bases and J by 5 bases; unmatched bases: 5.

This clone has more than one count but fewer than ten. The chain recombines TRBV19 with TRBJ1-1; D not resolved. The CDR3 extends over 14 amino acids. Germline-derived CDR1 and CDR2 are LNHDA and SQIVND (reference sequence). V shed 5 bases and J shed 4 bases, with 14 bases lying between them. The CDR3 is CASSWPYGGTEAFF. The CDR3 coding sequence is TGTGCCAGTAGTTGGCCTTATGGTGGCACTGAAGCTTTCTTT.

Turning to this clone: Other DNA sequences of this sample code for an identical CDR3. The V call is TRBV7-6, the J call TRBJ1-1; D may be TRBD1 (6 bases). With 1 base removed from V and 4 bases from J, the gap between germline ends came to 10 bases. The CDR3 totals 14 residues. CDR1 and CDR2 (germline): SGHVS, FNYEAQ. CDR3 DNA sequence: TGTGCCAGCAGCTTAGTGGGAGGGGGCACTGAAGCTTTCTTT. Its translation is CASSLVGGGTEAFF.

This clone was seen a handful of times. This rearrangement joins TRBV7-9 to TRBJ2-1; D perhaps matches TRBD1 (6 bases). The V and J ends lost 5 bases and 2 bases respectively, with 16 bases between them. Germline CDR1 is SEHNR and CDR2 is FQNEAQ (reference sequence). This CDR3 comprises 16 residues. The CDR3 loop reads CASSPHRVLAYNEQFF. DNA for the CDR3: TGTGCCAGCAGCCCTCACAGGGTACTCGCCTACAATGAGCAGTTCTTC.